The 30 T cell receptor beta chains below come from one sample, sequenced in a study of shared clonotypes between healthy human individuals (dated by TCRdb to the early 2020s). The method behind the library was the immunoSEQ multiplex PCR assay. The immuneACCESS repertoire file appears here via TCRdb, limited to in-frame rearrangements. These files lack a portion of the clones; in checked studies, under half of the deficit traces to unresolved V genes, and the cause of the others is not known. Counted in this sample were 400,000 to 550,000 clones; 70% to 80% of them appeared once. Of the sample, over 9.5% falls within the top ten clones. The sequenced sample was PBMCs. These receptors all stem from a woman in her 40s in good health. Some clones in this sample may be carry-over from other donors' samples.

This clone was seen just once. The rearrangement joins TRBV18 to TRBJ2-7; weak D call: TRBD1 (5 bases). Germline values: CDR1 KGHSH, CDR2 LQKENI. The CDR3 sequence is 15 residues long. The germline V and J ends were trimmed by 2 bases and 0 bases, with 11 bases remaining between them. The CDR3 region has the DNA TGTGCCAGCTCACCAAGTCAGGGAAGCTCCTACGAGCAGTACTTC. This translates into CASSPSQGSSYEQYF.

CDR3 sequence reads: CASSPSGSGTGELFF. In DNA, the CDR3 is TGTGCCAGCAGCCCTAGCGGGAGCGGCACCGGGGAGCTGTTTTTT. The chain joins TRBV7-8 to TRBJ2-2; TRBD2 agrees at 10 bases. The V and J ends lost 5 bases and 4 bases, in that order; junction bases with no gene match: 4. CDR3 length: 15 amino acids. Germline assignment: CDR1 SGHVS and CDR2 FQNEAQ.

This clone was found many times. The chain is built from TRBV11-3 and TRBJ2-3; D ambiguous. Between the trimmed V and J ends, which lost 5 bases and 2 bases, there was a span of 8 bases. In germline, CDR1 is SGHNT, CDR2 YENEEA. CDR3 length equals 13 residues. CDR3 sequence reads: CASSAPNTDTQYF. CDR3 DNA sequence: TGTGCCAGCAGCGCACCAAACACAGATACGCAGTATTTT. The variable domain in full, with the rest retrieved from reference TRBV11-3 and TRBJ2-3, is EAGVVQSPRYKIIEKKQPVAFWCNPISGHNTLYWYLQNLGQGPELLIRYENEEAVDDSQLPKDRFSAERLKGVDSTLKIQPAELGDSAVYLCASSAPNTDTQYFGPGTRLTVL.

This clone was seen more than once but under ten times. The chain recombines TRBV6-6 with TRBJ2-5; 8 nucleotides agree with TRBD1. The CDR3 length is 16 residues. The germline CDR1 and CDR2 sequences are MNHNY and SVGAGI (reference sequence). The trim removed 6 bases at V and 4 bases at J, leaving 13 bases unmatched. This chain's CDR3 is CASRNSRQGAGETQYF. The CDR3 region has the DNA TGTGCCAGCAGGAATTCGAGGCAGGGGGCGGGAGAGACCCAGTACTTC.

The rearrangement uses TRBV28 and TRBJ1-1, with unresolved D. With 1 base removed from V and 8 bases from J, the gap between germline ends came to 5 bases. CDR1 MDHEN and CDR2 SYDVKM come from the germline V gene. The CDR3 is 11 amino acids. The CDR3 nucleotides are TGTGCCAGCAGTTTATTCAAGGAAGCTTTCTTT. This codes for CASSLFKEAFF.

The CDR3 sequence is CASSFLDRENTEAFF. The CDR3 region has the DNA TGCGCCAGCAGCTTTCTTGACAGAGAGAACACTGAAGCTTTCTTT. This chain links TRBV5-1 with TRBJ1-1, with D possibly TRBD1 on 5 matching bases. The V end was cut by 2 bases, the J end by 1 base, with 12 bases between. The CDR3 is 15 amino acids. Germline CDR1 and CDR2: SGHRS and YFSETQ.

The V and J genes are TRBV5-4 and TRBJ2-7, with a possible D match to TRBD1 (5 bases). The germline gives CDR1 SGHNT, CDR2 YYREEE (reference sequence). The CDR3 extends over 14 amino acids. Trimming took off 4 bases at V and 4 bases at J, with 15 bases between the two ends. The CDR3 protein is CASSPGRVLYEQYF. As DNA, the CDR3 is TGTGCCAGCAGCCCCGGCAGGGTTTTGTACGAGCAGTACTTC.

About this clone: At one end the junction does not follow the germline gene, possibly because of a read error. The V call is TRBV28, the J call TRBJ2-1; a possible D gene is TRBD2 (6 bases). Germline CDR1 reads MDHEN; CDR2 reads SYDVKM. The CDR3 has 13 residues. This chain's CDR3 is CASSPGGSNERFF. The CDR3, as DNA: TGTGCCAGCAGTCCTGGGGGGAGCAATGAGCGGTTCTTC.

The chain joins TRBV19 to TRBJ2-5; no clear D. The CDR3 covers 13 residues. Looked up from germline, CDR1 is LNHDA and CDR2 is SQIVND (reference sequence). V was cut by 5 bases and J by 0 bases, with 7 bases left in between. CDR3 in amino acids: CASSPGHQETQYF. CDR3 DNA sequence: TGTGCCAGTAGTCCCGGACACCAAGAGACCCAGTACTTC.

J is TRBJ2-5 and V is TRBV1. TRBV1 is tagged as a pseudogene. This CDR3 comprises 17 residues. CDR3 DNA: TGCACCAGCAGCCAGGGTGGGGGAGAGGATGGGGAAGAGACCCAGTACTTC. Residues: CTSSQGGGEDGEETQYF.

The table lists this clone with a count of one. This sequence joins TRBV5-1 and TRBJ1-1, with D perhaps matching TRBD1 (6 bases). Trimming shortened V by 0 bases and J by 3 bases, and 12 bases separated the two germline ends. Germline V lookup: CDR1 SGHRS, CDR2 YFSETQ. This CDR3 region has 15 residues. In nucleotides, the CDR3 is TGCGCCAGCAGCTTGGGGGACAACAGATACACTGAAGCTTTCTTT. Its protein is CASSLGDNRYTEAFF.

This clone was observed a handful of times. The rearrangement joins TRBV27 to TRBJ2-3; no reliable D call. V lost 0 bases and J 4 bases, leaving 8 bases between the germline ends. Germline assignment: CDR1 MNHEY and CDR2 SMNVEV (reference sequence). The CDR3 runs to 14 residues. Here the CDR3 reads CASSLSELSDTQYF. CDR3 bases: TGTGCCAGCAGTTTATCGGAGCTTTCAGATACGCAGTATTTT.

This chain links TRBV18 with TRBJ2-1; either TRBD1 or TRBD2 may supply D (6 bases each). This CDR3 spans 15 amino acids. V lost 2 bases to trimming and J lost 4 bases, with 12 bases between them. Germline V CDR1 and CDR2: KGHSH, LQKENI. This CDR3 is CASSPGGGTYNEQFF. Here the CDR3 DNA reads TGTGCCAGCTCACCAGGAGGGGGGACTTACAATGAGCAGTTCTTC.

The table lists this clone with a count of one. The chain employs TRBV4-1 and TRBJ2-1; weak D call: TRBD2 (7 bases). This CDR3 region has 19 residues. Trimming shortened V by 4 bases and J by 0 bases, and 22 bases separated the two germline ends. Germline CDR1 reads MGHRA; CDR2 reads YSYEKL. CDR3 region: CASSPQGLAEMGSYNEQFF. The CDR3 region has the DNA TGCGCCAGCAGCCCCCAGGGGCTAGCGGAGATGGGCTCCTACAATGAGCAGTTCTTC.

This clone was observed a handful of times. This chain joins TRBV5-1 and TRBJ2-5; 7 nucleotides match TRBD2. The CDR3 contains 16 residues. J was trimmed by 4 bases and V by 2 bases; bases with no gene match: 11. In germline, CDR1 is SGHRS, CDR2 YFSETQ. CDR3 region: CASSFMGGRDGETQYF. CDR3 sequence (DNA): TGCGCCAGCAGCTTCATGGGCGGGAGAGACGGAGAGACCCAGTACTTC.

The CDR3 region has the DNA TGTGCCAGTACCCCCACGCGATGGTTCTCCTACGAGCAGTACTTC. It encodes CASTPTRWFSYEQYF. J is TRBJ2-7 and V is TRBV19; D remains unclear. In germline, CDR1 is LNHDA, CDR2 SQIVND (reference sequence). The V gene lost 7 bases and the J gene lost 0 bases, with 16 bases spanning the gap. The CDR3 is made up of 15 amino acids. The whole variable domain, remainder taken from reference TRBV19 and TRBJ2-7, is DGGITQSPKYLFRKEGQNVTLSCEQNLNHDAMYWYRQDPGQGLRLIYYSQIVNDFQKGDIAEGYSVSREKKESFPLTVTSAQKNPTAFYLCASTPTRWFSYEQYFGPGTRLTVT.

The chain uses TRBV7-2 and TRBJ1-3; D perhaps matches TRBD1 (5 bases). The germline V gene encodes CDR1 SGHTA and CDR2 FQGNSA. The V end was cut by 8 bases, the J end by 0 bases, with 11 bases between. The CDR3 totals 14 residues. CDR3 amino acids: CASQGGISGNTIYF. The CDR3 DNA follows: TGTGCCAGCCAGGGCGGTATCTCTGGAAACACCATATATTTT.

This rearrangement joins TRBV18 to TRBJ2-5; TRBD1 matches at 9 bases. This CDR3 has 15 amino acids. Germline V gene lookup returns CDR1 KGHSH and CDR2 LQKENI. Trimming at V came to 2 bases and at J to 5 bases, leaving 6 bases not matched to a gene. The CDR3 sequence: CASSPEQGARETQYF. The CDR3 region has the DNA TGTGCCAGCTCACCAGAACAGGGGGCGCGGGAGACCCAGTACTTC.

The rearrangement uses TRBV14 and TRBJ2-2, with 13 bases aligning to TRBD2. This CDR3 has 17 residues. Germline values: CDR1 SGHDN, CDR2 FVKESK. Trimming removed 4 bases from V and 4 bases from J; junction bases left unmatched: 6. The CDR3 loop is CASSRGLAGVSTGELFF. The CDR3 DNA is TGTGCCAGCAGCCGAGGACTAGCGGGAGTTTCCACCGGGGAGCTGTTTTTT.

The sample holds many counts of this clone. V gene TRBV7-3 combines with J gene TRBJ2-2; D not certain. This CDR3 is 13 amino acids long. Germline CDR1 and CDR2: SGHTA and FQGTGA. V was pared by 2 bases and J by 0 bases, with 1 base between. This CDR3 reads CASSLSNTGELFF. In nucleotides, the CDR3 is TGTGCCAGCAGCTTATCGAACACCGGGGAGCTGTTTTTT.

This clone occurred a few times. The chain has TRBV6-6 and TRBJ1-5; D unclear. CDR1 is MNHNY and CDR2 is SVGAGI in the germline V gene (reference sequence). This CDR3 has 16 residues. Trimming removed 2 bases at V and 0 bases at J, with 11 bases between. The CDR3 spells CASSYGSIYSNQPQHF. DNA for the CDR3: TGTGCCAGCAGTTACGGCTCGATTTATAGCAATCAGCCCCAGCATTTT.

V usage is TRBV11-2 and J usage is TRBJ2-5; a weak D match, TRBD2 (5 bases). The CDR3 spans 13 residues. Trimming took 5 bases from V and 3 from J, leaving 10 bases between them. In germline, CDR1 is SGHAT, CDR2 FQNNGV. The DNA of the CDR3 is TGTGCCAGCAGCCGGGGAGCCGAAGAGACCCAGTACTTC. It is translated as CASSRGAEETQYF.

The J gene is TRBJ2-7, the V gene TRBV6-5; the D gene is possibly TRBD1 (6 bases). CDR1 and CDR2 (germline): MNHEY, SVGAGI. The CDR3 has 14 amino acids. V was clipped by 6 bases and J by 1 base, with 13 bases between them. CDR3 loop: CASSRDIRSYEQYF. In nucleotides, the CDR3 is TGTGCCAGCAGCCGGGACATCAGGTCCTACGAGCAGTACTTC.

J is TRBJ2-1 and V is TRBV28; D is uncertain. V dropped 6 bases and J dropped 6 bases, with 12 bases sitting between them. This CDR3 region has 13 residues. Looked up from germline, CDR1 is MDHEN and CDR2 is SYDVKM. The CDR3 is CASRTDNPNEQFF. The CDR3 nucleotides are TGTGCCAGCAGAACAGACAACCCCAATGAGCAGTTCTTC.

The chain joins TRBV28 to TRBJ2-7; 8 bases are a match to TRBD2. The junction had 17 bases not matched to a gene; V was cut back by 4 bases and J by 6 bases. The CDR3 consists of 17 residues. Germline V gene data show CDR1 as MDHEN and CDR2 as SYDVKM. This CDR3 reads CASSSGLGGITRGEQYF. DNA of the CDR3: TGTGCCAGCAGTTCGGGACTAGGGGGGATTACTAGAGGCGAGCAGTACTTC.

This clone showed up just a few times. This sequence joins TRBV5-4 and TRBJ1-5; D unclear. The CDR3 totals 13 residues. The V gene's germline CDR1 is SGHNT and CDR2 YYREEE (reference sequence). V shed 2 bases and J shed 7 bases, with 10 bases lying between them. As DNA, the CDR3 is TGTGCCAGCAGCTTATTCGGTGGGCAGCCCCAGCATTTT. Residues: CASSLFGGQPQHF.

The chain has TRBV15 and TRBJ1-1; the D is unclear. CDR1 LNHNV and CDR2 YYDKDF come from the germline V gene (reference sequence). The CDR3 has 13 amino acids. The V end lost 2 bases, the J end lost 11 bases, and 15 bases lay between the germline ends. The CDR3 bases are TGTGCCACCAGCAGACTTGACGGGGAACGGGCTTTCTTT. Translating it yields CATSRLDGERAFF. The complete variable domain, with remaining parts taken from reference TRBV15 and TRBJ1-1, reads DAMVIQNPRYQVTQFGKPVTLSCSQTLNHNVMYWYQQKSSQAPKLLFHYYDKDFNNEADTPDNFQSRRPNTSFCFLDIRSPGLGDTAMYLCATSRLDGERAFFGQGTRLTVV.

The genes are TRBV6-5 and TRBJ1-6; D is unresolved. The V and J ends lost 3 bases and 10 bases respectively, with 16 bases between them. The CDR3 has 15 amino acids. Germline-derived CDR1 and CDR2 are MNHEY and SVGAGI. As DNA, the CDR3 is TGTGCCAGCAGTTATAATTGGGAGACTGGCTCACCCCTCCACTTT. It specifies CASSYNWETGSPLHF.

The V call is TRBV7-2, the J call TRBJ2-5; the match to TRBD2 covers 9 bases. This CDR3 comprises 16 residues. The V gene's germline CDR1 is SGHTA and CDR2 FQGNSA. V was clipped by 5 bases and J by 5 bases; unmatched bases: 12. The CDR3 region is CASSLTHLAGRETQYF. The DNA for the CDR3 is TGTGCCAGCAGCCTAACCCACCTAGCGGGACGGGAGACCCAGTACTTC.

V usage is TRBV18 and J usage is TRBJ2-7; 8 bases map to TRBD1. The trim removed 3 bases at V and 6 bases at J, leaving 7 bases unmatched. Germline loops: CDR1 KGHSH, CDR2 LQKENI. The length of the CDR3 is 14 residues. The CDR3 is CASSPGQGFSEQYF. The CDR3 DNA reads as TGTGCCAGCTCACCTGGACAGGGTTTCTCCGAGCAGTACTTC.